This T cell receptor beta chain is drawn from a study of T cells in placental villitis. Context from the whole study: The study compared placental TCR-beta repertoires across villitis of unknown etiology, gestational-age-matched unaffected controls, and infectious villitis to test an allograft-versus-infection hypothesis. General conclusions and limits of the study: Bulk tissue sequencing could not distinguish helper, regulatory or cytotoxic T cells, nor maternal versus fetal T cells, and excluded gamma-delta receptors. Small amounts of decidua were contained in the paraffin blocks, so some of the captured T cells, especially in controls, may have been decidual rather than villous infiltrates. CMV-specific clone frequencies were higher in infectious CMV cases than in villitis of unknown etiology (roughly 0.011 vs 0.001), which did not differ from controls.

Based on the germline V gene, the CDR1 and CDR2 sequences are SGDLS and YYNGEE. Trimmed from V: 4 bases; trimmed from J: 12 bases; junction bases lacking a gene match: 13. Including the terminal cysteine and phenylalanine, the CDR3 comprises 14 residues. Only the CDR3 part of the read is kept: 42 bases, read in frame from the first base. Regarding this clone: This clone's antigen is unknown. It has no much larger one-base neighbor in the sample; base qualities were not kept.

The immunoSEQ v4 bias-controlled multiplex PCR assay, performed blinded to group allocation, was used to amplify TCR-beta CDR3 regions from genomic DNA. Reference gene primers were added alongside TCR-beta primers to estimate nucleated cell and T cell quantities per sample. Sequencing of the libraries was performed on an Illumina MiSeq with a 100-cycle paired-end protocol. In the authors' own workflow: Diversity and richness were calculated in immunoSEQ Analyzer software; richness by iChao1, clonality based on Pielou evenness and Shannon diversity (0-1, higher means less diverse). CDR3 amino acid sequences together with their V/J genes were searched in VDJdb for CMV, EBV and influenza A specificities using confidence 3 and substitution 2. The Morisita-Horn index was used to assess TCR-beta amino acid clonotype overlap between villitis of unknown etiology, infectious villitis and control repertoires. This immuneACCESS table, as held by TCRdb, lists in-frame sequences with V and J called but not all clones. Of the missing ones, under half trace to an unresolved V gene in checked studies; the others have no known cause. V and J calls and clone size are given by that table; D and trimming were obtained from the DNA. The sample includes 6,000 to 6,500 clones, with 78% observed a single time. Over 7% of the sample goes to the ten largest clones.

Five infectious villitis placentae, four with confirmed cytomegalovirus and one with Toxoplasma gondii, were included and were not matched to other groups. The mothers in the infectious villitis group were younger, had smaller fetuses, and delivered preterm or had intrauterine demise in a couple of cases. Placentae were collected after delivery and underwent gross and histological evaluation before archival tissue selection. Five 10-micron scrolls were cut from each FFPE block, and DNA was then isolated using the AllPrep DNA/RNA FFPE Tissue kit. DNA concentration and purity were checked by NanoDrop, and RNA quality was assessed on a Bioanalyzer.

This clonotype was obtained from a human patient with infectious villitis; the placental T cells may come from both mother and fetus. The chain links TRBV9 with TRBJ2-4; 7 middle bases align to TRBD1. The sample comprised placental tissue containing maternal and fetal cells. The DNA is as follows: TGTGCCAGCAGCCCCCAGGGGGACGCCTCGCCTCAGTACTTC. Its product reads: CASSPQGDASPQYF.